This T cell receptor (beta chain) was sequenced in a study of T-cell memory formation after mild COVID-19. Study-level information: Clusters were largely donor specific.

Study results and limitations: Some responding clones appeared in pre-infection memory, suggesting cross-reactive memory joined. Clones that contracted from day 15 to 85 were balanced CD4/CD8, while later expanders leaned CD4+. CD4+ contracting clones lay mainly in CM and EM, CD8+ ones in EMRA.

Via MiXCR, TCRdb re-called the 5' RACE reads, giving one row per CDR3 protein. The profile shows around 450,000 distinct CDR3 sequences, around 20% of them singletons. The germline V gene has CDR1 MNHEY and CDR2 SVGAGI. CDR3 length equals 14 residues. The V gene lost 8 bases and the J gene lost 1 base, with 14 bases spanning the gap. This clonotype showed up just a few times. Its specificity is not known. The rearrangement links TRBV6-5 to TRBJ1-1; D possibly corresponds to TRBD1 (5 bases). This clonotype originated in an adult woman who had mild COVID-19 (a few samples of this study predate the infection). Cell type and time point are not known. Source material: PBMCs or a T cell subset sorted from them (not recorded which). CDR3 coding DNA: TGTGCCAGCGCCCCTGGGGCAACGAACACTGAAGCTTTCTTT. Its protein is CASAPGATNTEAFF.